This T cell receptor (beta chain) was captured in a study of Graves' ophthalmopathy and Graves' hyperthyroidism. General study results and limits: Detected in blood as well were most expanded thyroid clonotypes with frequency above 0.001.

Researchers turned away patients with other autoimmune diseases, uncontrolled infections, pregnancy or lactation. The V gene lost 7 bases and the J gene lost 0 bases, with 12 bases spanning the gap. This CDR3 comprises 14 residues. In this sample, this clonotype turned up many times. Its target is not known. RNA transcripts served as template for amplifying TCR beta CDR3 sequences. First-round RT-PCR used HTBI primers; second-round multiplex PCR followed. TCRdb reprocessed the multiplex PCR reads via MiXCR and lists one record per CDR3 protein. The sample has roughly 400,000 distinct CDR3 sequences; less than 20% are singletons.

The receptor's source is a woman between 18 and 29 years old with stable Graves' hyperthyroidism. This chain links TRBV12-3 or TRBV12-4 with TRBJ1-1; no clear D. Sequencing input: peripheral blood. The CDR3 loop reads CASTRTYMNTEAFF. The DNA of the CDR3 is TGTGCCAGCACTCGGACGTATATGAACACTGAAGCTTTCTTT.